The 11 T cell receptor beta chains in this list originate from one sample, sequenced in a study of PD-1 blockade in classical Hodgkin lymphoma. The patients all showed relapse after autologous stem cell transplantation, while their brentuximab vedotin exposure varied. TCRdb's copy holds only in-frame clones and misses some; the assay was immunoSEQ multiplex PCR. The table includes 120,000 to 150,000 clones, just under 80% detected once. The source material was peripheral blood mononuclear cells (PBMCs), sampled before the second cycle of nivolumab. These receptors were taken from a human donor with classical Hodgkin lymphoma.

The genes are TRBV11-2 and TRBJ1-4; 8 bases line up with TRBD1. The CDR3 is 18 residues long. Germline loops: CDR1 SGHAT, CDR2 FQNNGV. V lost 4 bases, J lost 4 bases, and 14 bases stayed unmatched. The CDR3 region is CASSSPGQGLAINEKLFF. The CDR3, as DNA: TGTGCCAGCAGCTCCCCCGGACAGGGATTAGCCATTAATGAAAAACTGTTTTTT.

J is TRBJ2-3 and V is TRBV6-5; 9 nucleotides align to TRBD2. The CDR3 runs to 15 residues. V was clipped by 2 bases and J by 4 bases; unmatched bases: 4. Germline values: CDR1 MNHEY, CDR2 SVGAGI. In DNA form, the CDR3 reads TGTGCCAGCAGTTACAGGGCGGGAGGGCCAGATACGCAGTATTTT. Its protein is CASSYRAGGPDTQYF.

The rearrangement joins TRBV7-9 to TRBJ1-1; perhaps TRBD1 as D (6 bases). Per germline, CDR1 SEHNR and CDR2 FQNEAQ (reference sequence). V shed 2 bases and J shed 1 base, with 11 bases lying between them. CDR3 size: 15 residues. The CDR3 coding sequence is TGTGCCAGCAGCTTACTCCGGGGGCCGAACACTGAAGCTTTCTTT. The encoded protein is CASSLLRGPNTEAFF.

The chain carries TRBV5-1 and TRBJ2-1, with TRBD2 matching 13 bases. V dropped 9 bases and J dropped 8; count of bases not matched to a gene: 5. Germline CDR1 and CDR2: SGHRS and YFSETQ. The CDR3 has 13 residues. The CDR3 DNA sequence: TGCGCCACCGGACTAGCGGGAGCCTATGAGCAGTTCTTC. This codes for CATGLAGAYEQFF.

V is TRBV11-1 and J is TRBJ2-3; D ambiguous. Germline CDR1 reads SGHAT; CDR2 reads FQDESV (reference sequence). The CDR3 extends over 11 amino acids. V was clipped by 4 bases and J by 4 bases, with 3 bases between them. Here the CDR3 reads CASSSSDTQYF. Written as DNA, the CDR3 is TGTGCCAGCAGCTCCTCAGATACGCAGTATTTT.

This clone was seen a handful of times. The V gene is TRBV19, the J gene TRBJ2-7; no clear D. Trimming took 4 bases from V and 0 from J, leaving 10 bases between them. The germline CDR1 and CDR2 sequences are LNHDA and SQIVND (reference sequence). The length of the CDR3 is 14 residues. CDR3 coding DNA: TGTGCCAGTAGTACCGACTCGAGCTCCTACGAGCAGTACTTC. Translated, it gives CASSTDSSSYEQYF. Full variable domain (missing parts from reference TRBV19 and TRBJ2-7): DGGITQSPKYLFRKEGQNVTLSCEQNLNHDAMYWYRQDPGQGLRLIYYSQIVNDFQKGDIAEGYSVSREKKESFPLTVTSAQKNPTAFYLCASSTDSSSYEQYFGPGTRLTVT.

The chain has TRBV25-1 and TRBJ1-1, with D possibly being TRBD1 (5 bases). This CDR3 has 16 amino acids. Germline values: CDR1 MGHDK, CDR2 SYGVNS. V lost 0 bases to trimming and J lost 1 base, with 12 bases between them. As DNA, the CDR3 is TGTGCCAGCAGTGAATACCCTTGGGGCCCGAACACTGAAGCTTTCTTT. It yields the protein CASSEYPWGPNTEAFF.

Here the CDR3 reads CASCQGELETQYF. The CDR3 DNA is TGTGCCAGCTGCCAAGGGGAGTTAGAGACCCAGTACTTC. The V gene is TRBV18, the J gene TRBJ2-5; D possibly uses TRBD1 or TRBD2 (5 bases each). CDR3 length: 13 amino acids. The V gene's germline CDR1 is KGHSH and CDR2 LQKENI. Trimming took off 7 bases at V and 4 bases at J, with 13 bases between the two ends. Looking up the rest from reference TRBV18 and TRBJ2-5 gives the full variable domain: NAGVMQNPRHLVRRRGQEARLRCSPMKGHSHVYWYRQLPEEGLKFMVYLQKENIIDESGMPKERFSAEFPKEGPSILRIQQVVRGDSAAYFCASCQGELETQYFGPGTRLLVL.

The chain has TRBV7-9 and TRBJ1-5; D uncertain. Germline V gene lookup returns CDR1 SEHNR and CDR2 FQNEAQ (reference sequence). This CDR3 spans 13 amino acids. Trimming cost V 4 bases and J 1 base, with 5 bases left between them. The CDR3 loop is CASSYSSNQPQHF. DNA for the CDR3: TGTGCCAGCAGCTACTCAAGCAATCAGCCCCAGCATTTT.

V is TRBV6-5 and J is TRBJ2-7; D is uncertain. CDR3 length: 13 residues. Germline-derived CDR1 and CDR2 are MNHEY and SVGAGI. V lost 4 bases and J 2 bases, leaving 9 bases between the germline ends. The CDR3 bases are TGTGCCAGCAGTTTCCCCCAGGCCTACGAGCAGTACTTC. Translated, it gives CASSFPQAYEQYF.

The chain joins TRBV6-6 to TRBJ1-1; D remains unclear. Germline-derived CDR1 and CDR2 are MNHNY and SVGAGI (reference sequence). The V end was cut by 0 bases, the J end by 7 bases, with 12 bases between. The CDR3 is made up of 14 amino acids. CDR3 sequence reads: CASSYSTGPNEAFF. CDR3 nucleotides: TGTGCCAGCAGTTACTCCACGGGCCCAAATGAAGCTTTCTTT.